This T cell receptor beta chain was recorded in a study of vaccination effects on CD4 cells after COVID-19. Turning to the study itself: Convalescent patients (n = two) were sampled 16 days and one week prevaccination.

Study outcomes and limitations: Relatively few convalescent patients took part in the study, which had no early post-infection timepoints. At late timepoints after vaccination, vaccine- and infection-induced clones shrank markedly.

Worth noting for this clone: Its specificity is not known.

The V end lost 3 bases, the J end lost 1 base, and 10 bases lay between the germline ends. Looked up from germline, CDR1 is DFQATT and CDR2 is SNEGSKA (reference sequence). The CDR3 has 14 amino acids. Here immunoSEQ multiplex PCR was the method, and the copy in TCRdb shows in-frame clones only, minus some. The profile shows about 24,000 clones, around 76% of them singletons. ViraFEST used viral peptide pools to expand antigen-specific CD4+ T cells before sequencing. With more than nine days of culture completed, CD4+ T cells were isolated. Infection with SARS-CoV-2 occurred in the person between March and December 2020, and PCR confirmed it. The culture medium for 2 million or so PBMC per well included around 9 IU/ml IL-2 and roughly 10 ug/ml peptides.

This sequence was found in a human donor who had a prior SARS-CoV-2 infection. The chain combines TRBV20-1 with TRBJ1-5, with unresolved D. This specimen was CD4+ T cells from PBMCs cultured with SARS-CoV-2 spike peptides, taken before COVID-19 vaccination. CDR3: CSASVGGSNQPQHF. The CDR3 DNA reads TGCAGTGCTAGTGTCGGAGGGAGCAATCAGCCCCAGCATTTT.